These 18 T cell receptor beta chains came from one sample sequenced in a study of blood T cell repertoires in COVID-19. Repertoires were generated with immunoSEQ multiplex PCR, while TCRdb's copy carries only in-frame clones and drops some. The sample comprises about 250,000 clones, 86% of which are singletons, and more than 1.5% rests with the top ten. The sequenced material came from PBMCs or T cells enriched from blood (not recorded which). The receptors derive from a man aged 35 to 55 who had recovered from COVID-19.

The V gene is TRBV27, the J gene TRBJ2-1; 12 nucleotides line up with TRBD2. Germline CDR1 and CDR2: MNHEY and SMNVEV (reference sequence). Trimming at V came to 5 bases and at J to 7 bases, leaving 9 bases not matched to a gene. The CDR3 sequence is 16 residues long. CDR3 region: CASSLFLAGGANEQFF. The CDR3 DNA is TGTGCCAGCAGTCTCTTTCTAGCGGGAGGGGCGAATGAGCAGTTCTTC.

The chain carries TRBV7-7 and TRBJ2-3; 12 positions agree with TRBD2. J lost 5 bases, V lost 2 bases, and 11 bases had no gene match. The CDR3 loop spans 18 amino acids. Per germline, CDR1 SSHAT and CDR2 FNYEAQ (reference sequence). The CDR3 nucleotides are TGTGCCAGCAGCTTAAGAGCTAGCGGGAGGGCGGGGGGAGATACGCAGTATTTT. This sequence encodes CASSLRASGRAGGDTQYF.

V gene TRBV11-2 combines with J gene TRBJ1-3, with D perhaps matching TRBD1 (6 bases). Germline V gene lookup returns CDR1 SGHAT and CDR2 FQNNGV. Trimming stripped 5 bases from V and 3 bases from J, with 11 bases between. CDR3 length: 14 amino acids. The CDR3 protein is CASSATGSGNTIYF. The CDR3 DNA reads TGTGCCAGCAGCGCTACAGGGAGTGGAAACACCATATATTTT.

The gene calls are TRBV9 and TRBJ2-2; 8 bases are a match to TRBD1. The CDR3 spans 13 residues. Per germline, CDR1 SGDLS and CDR2 YYNGEE. V was clipped by 9 bases and J by 7 bases; unmatched bases: 8. The CDR3 nucleotides read TGTGCCACTCAGACAGGGGCAGGCGGGGAGCTGTTTTTT. Its protein is CATQTGAGGELFF. The full variable domain, with the rest looked up from reference TRBV9 and TRBJ2-2, is DSGVTQTPKHLITATGQRVTLRCSPRSGDLSVYWYQQSLDQGLQFLIQYYNGEERAKGNILERFSAQQFPDLHSELNLSSLELGDSALYFCATQTGAGGELFFGEGSRLTVL.

The chain has TRBV19 and TRBJ2-3; 12 nucleotides line up with TRBD2. Germline CDR1 is LNHDA and CDR2 is SQIVND (reference sequence). The CDR3 has 16 amino acids. With V trimmed by 5 bases and J by 1 base, 4 bases remained unmatched. The CDR3 loop is CASSLRLAGGTDTQYF. For the CDR3, the DNA is TGTGCCAGTAGTCTACGACTAGCGGGGGGCACAGATACGCAGTATTTT.

This clone was seen more than once but under ten times. This chain joins TRBV9 and TRBJ2-2; D unclear. Per germline, CDR1 SGDLS and CDR2 YYNGEE. The CDR3 has 13 residues. V lost 1 base to trimming and J lost 6 bases, with 7 bases between them. CDR3 coding DNA: TGTGCCAGCAGCGTACCTTACTCCGGGGAGCTGTTTTTT. Protein sequence: CASSVPYSGELFF. Full variable domain (rest looked up from reference TRBV9 and TRBJ2-2): DSGVTQTPKHLITATGQRVTLRCSPRSGDLSVYWYQQSLDQGLQFLIQYYNGEERAKGNILERFSAQQFPDLHSELNLSSLELGDSALYFCASSVPYSGELFFGEGSRLTVL.

The CDR3 loop reads CASTSGESNYGYTF. The CDR3 nucleotides read TGTGCCAGCACCTCAGGGGAGTCTAACTATGGCTACACCTTC. V is TRBV6-5 and J is TRBJ1-2; tentatively, D is TRBD1 (6 bases). Germline V gene sequence: CDR1 MNHEY, CDR2 SVGAGI. V shed 7 bases and J shed 0 bases, with 12 bases lying between them. The CDR3 sequence is 14 residues long.

The chain combines TRBV11-2 with TRBJ2-3, with D possibly TRBD2 on 6 matching bases. CDR1 and CDR2 from the germline V gene are SGHAT and FQNNGV. The CDR3 spans 14 residues. Between the trimmed V and J ends, which lost 0 bases and 3 bases, there was a span of 7 bases. DNA for the CDR3: TGTGCCAGCAGCTTAGAGCTAGCGACAGATACGCAGTATTTT. It translates to CASSLELATDTQYF. Based on the CDR3 plus reference TRBV11-2 and TRBJ2-3, the full variable domain is EAGVAQSPRYKIIEKRQSVAFWCNPISGHATLYWYQQILGQGPKLLIQFQNNGVVDDSQLPKDRFSAERLKGVDSTLKIQPAKLEDSAVYLCASSLELATDTQYFGPGTRLTVL.

This rearrangement joins TRBV6-2 or TRBV6-3 to TRBJ2-7; weak D call: TRBD2 (7 bases). The CDR3 is 13 residues long. V was pared by 4 bases and J by 7 bases, with 14 bases between. Per germline, CDR1 MNHEY and CDR2 SVGEGT. The CDR3 spells CASSFGGGLEQYF. The CDR3 coding sequence is TGTGCCAGCAGTTTTGGCGGGGGCCTGGAGCAGTACTTC.

The count of this clone is one. CDR3 in amino acids: CASSFSGPNTGELFF. CDR3 nucleotides: TGTGCCAGCAGCTTTTCTGGGCCGAACACCGGGGAGCTGTTTTTT. This rearrangement joins TRBV11-2 to TRBJ2-2; D remains ambiguous. This CDR3 is 15 amino acids long. Between the trimmed V and J ends, which lost 3 bases and 0 bases, there was a span of 8 bases. CDR1 SGHAT and CDR2 FQNNGV come from the germline V gene.

V and J are TRBV6-2 or TRBV6-3 and TRBJ2-4; 9 bases agree with TRBD1. The CDR3 contains 14 residues. Germline CDR1 MNHEY, CDR2 SVGEGT. V shed 5 bases and J 5 bases; nucleotides not matched to a gene: 4. CDR3 residues: CASSPWTGENIQYF. The CDR3 DNA follows: TGTGCCAGCAGTCCATGGACAGGGGAAAACATTCAGTACTTC.

The chain links TRBV5-8 to TRBJ1-4; TRBD1 is a possible D gene (6 bases). CDR3 size: 15 residues. Trimming took off 1 base at V and 6 bases at J, with 13 bases between the two ends. Germline V gene data show CDR1 as SGHTS and CDR2 as YDEGEE. The CDR3 sequence: CASSLSWKGDEKLFF. DNA of the CDR3: TGTGCCAGCAGCTTGAGTTGGAAGGGGGATGAAAAACTGTTTTTT.

The count of this clone is one. The genes are TRBV5-4 and TRBJ2-2; 10 nucleotides agree with TRBD1. V trimming: 0 bases; J trimming: 3 bases; junction bases outside the gene matches: 2. The CDR3 spans 16 residues. CDR1 and CDR2 from the germline V gene are SGHNT and YYREEE (reference sequence). The CDR3 DNA is TGTGCCAGCAGCTTGGGGGACAGGGGATACACCGGGGAGCTGTTTTTT. Translating it yields CASSLGDRGYTGELFF.

Concerning this clone itself: The sample contains more than one DNA sequence encoding this CDR3. J is TRBJ1-1 and V is TRBV5-5; D gene ambiguous. V was shortened by 0 bases and J by 1 base, with 4 bases between the two germline ends. The CDR3 runs 13 residues. Looked up from germline, CDR1 is SGHKS and CDR2 is YYEKEE (reference sequence). This CDR3 is CASSLAGNTEAFF. The CDR3 DNA reads TGTGCCAGCAGCTTGGCCGGGAACACTGAAGCTTTCTTT.

The genes are TRBV30 and TRBJ1-5, with D uncertain. The ends were cut back, 3 bases at V and 5 bases at J, with 11 bases in the middle. Per the germline V gene, CDR1 is GTSNPN and CDR2 is SVGIG (reference sequence). The CDR3 has 13 residues. DNA for the CDR3: TGTGCCTGGAGCCCCCGAGGAGATCAGCCCCAGCATTTT. Encoded protein: CAWSPRGDQPQHF.

Note on this clone: With a much larger clone just one base away, this may be a read error. Other nucleotide sequences in the sample specify the same CDR3. V is TRBV28 and J is TRBJ1-1; no firm D call. Trimming took 3 bases from V and 1 from J, leaving 3 bases between them. This CDR3 is 12 amino acids long. Germline lookup yields CDR1 MDHEN and CDR2 SYDVKM. CDR3 protein: CASSFQNTEAFF. The CDR3 DNA sequence: TGTGCCAGCAGTTTCCAGAACACTGAAGCTTTCTTT.

The chain uses TRBV28 and TRBJ2-5, with D perhaps TRBD1 (5 bases). The CDR3 loop spans 14 amino acids. Trimming pared 5 bases from V and 4 bases from J, leaving 14 bases between. Germline V CDR1 and CDR2: MDHEN, SYDVKM. The CDR3 is CASSHGHRGETQYF. The DNA of the CDR3 is TGTGCCAGCAGTCATGGACATCGAGGAGAGACCCAGTACTTC. The full variable domain, in which reference TRBV28 and TRBJ2-5 provide the parts outside the CDR3, is DVKVTQSSRYLVKRTGEKVFLECVQDMDHENMFWYRQDPGLGLRLIYFSYDVKMKEKGDIPEGYSVSREKKERFSLILESASTNQTSMYLCASSHGHRGETQYFGPGTRLLVL.

V and J are TRBV5-6 and TRBJ2-3; maybe TRBD2 (5 bases). The CDR3 contains 16 residues. The V gene lost 4 bases and the J gene lost 1 base, with 16 bases spanning the gap. Germline V lookup: CDR1 SGHDT, CDR2 YYEEEE. CDR3 amino acids: CASSRTEFGGTDTQYF. CDR3 DNA sequence: TGTGCCAGCAGCAGGACTGAATTTGGGGGCACAGATACGCAGTATTTT.